This TCR beta chain was obtained from a study of early T cells in non-severe SARS-CoV-2 infection. This clonotype has a count of ten or more. TCRdb fed the 5' RACE reads into MiXCR, producing one record per CDR3 protein. The table lists 27,000 or so distinct CDR3 sequences, 2.9% of them singletons. This CDR3 has 12 amino acids. The germline CDR1 and CDR2 sequences are SEHNR and FQNEAQ (reference sequence). V dropped 4 bases and J dropped 7; count of bases not matched to a gene: 1. The TCR originated in an adult who was a healthcare worker with PCR-confirmed SARS-CoV-2 infection or an uninfected control (not recorded which). Sequencing was carried out using whole blood. The J gene is TRBJ1-2, the V gene TRBV7-9; 9 positions agree with TRBD1. CDR3 sequence: CASSSQGAGYTF. CDR3 bases: TGTGCCAGCAGCTCACAGGGGGCTGGCTACACCTTC.